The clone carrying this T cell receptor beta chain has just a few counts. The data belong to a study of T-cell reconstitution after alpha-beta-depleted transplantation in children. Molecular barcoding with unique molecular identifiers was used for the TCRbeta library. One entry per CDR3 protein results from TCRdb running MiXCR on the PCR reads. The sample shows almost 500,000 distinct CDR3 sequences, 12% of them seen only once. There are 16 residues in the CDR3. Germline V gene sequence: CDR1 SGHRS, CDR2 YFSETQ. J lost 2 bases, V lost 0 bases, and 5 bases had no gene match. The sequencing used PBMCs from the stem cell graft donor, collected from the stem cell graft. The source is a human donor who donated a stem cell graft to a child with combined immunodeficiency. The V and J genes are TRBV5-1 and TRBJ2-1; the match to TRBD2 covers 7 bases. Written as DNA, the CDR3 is TGCGCCAGCAGCTTGGATCCGGGGGGAACCTACAATGAGCAGTTCTTC. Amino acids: CASSLDPGGTYNEQFF.